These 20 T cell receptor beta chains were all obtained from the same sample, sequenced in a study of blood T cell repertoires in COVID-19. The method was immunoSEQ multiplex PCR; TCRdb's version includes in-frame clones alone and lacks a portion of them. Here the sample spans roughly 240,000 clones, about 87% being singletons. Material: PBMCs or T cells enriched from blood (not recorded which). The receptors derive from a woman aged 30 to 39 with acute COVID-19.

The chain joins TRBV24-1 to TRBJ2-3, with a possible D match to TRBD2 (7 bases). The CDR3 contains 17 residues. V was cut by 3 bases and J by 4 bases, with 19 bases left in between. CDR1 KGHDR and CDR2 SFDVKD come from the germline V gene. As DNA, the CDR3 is TGTGCCACCAGTGATGGGGGGGCCCCTGGAAGGGCAGATACGCAGTATTTT. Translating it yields CATSDGGAPGRADTQYF.

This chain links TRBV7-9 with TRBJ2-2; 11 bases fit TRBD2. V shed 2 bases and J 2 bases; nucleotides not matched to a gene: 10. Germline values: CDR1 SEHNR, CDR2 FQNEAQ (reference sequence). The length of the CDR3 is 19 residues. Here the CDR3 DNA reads TGTGCCAGCAGCTTAAGTCTCCTAGCGGGGGGTCTCAACACCGGGGAGCTGTTTTTT. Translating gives CASSLSLLAGGLNTGELFF.

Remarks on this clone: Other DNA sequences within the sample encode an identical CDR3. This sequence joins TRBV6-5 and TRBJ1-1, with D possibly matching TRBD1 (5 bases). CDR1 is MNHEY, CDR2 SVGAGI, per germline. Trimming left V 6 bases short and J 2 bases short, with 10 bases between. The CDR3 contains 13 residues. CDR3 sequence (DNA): TGTGCCAGCAGACTCCAGGGCAACACTGAAGCTTTCTTT. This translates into CASRLQGNTEAFF.

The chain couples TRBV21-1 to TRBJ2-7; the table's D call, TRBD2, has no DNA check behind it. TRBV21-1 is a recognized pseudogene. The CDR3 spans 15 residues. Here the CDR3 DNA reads TGTGCCAGCAGCAGGAGGGCCCCTCTCTCCTACGAGCAGTACTTC. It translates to CASSRRAPLSYEQYF.

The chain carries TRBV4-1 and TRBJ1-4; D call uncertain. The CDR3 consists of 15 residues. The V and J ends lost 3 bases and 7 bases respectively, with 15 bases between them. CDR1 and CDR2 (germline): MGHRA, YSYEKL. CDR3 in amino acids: CASSQDSQWGEKLFF. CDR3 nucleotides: TGCGCCAGCAGCCAGGACTCACAGTGGGGTGAAAAACTGTTTTTT.

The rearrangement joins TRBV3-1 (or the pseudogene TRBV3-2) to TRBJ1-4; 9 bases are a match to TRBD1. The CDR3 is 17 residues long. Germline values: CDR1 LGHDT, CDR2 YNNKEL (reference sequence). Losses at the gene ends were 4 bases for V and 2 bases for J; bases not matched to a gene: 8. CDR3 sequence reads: CASSPSDRGWTNEKLFF. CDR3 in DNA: TGTGCCAGCAGCCCCTCAGACAGGGGGTGGACTAATGAAAAACTGTTTTTT.

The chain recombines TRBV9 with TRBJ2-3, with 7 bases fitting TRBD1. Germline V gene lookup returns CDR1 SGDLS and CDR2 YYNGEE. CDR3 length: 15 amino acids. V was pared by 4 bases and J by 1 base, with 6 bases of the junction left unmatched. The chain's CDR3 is CASSPGGTGTDTQYF. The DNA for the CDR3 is TGTGCCAGCAGCCCGGGTGGGACAGGCACAGATACGCAGTATTTT.

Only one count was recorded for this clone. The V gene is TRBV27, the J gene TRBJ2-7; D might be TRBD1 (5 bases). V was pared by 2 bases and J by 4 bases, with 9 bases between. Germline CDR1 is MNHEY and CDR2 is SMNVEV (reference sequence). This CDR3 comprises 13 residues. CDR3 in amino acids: CASSLGYRYEQYF. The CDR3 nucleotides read TGTGCCAGCAGTTTAGGGTACAGGTACGAGCAGTACTTC.

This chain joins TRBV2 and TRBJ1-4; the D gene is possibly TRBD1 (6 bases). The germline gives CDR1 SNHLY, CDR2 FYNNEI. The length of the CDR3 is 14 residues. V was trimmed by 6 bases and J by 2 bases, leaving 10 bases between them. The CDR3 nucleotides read TGTGCCAGCAGACAGGGTAGCACTAATGAAAAACTGTTTTTT. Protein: CASRQGSTNEKLFF.

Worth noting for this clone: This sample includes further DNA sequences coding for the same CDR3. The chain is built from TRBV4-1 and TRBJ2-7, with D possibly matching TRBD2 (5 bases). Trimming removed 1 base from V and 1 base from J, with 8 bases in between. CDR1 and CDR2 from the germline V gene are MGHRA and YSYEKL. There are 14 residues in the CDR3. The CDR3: CASSQGRGSYEQYF. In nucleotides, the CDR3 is TGCGCCAGCAGCCAAGGCCGGGGTTCCTACGAGCAGTACTTC.

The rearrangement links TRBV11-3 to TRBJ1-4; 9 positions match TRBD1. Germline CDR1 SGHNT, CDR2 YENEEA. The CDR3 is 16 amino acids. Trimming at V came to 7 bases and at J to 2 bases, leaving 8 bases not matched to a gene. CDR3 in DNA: TGTGCCAGCAAAACAGGGGGCAGGAGGACTAATGAAAAACTGTTTTTT. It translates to CASKTGGRRTNEKLFF. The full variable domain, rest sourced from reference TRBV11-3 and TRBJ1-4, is EAGVVQSPRYKIIEKKQPVAFWCNPISGHNTLYWYLQNLGQGPELLIRYENEEAVDDSQLPKDRFSAERLKGVDSTLKIQPAELGDSAVYLCASKTGGRRTNEKLFFGSGTQLSVL.

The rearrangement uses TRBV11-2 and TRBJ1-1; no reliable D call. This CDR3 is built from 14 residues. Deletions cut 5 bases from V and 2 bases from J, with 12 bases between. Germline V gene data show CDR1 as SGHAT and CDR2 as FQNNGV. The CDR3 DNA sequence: TGTGCCAGCAGCCCTAACCGGGATAACACTGAAGCTTTCTTT. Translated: CASSPNRDNTEAFF.

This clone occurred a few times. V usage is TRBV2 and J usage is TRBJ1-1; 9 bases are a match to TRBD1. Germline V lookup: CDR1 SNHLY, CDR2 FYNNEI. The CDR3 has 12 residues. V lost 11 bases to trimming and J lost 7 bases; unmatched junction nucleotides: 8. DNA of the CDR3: TGTGCCGGTGGACAGGGGCATGATGAAGCTTTCTTT. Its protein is CAGGQGHDEAFF.

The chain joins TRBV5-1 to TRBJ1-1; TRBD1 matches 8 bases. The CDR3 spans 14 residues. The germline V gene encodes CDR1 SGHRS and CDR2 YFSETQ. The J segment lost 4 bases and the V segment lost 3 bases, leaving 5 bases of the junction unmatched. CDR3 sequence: CASSYWTGSTEAFF. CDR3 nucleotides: TGCGCCAGCAGCTATTGGACAGGGAGCACTGAAGCTTTCTTT.

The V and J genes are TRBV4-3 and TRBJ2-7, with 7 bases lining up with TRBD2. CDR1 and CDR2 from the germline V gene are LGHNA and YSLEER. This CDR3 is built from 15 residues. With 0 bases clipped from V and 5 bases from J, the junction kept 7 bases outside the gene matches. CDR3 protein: CASSQEGGVRNEQYF. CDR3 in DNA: TGCGCCAGCAGCCAAGAGGGAGGGGTGAGAAACGAGCAGTACTTC.

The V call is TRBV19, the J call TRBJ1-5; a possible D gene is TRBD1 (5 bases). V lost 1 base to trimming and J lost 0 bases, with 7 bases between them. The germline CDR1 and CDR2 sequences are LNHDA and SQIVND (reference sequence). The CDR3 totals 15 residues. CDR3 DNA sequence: TGTGCCAGTAGTATAGGGGGGGGTAGCAATCAGCCCCAGCATTTT. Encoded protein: CASSIGGGSNQPQHF.

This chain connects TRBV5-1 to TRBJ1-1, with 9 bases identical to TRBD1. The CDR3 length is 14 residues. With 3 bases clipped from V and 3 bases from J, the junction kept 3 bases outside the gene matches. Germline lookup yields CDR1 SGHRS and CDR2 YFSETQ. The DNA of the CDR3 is TGCGCCAGCAGCTGGAGACAGGGGGACACTGAAGCTTTCTTT. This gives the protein CASSWRQGDTEAFF.

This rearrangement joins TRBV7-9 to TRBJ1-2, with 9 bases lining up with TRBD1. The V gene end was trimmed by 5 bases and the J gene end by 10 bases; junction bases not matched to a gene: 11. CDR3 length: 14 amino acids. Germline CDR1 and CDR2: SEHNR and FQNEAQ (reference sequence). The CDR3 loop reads CASSRKDRGLVYTF. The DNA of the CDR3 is TGTGCCAGCAGCCGCAAGGACAGGGGTTTGGTCTACACCTTC.

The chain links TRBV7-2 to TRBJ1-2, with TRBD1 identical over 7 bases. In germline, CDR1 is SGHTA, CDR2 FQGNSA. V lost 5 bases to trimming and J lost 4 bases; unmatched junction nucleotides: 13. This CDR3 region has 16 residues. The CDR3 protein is CASSDSRDSVLYGYTF. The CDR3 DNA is TGTGCCAGCAGCGACTCTAGGGACAGCGTACTCTATGGCTACACCTTC.

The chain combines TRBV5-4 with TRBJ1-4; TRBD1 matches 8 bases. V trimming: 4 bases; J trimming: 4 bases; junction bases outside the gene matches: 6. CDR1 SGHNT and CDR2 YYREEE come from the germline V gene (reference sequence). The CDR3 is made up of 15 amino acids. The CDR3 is CASSPGQGRNEKLFF. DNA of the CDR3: TGTGCCAGCAGCCCCGGACAGGGTCGTAATGAAAAACTGTTTTTT.